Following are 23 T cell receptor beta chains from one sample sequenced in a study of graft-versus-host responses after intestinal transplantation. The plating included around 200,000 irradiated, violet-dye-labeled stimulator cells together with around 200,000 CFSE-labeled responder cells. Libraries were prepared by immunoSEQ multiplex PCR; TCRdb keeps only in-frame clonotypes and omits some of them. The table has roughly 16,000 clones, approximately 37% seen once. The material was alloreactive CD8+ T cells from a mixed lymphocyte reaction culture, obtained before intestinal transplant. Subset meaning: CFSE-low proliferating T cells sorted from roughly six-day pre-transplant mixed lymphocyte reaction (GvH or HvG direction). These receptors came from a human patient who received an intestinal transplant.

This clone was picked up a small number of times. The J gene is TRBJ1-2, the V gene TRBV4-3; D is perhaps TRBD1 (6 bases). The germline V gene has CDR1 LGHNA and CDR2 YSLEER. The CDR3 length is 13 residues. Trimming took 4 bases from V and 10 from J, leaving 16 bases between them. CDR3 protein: CASSPEQGSDYTF. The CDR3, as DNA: TGCGCCAGCAGCCCCGAGCAGGGGAGCGACTACACCTTC.

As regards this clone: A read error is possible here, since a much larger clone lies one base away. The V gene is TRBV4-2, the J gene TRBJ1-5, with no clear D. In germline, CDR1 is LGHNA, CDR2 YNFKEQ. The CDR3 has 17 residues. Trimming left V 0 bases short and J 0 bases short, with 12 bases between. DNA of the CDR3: TGTGCCAGCAGCCAAGAACCCCAGAAGTATAGCAATCAGCCCCAGCATTTT. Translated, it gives CASSQEPQKYSNQPQHF.

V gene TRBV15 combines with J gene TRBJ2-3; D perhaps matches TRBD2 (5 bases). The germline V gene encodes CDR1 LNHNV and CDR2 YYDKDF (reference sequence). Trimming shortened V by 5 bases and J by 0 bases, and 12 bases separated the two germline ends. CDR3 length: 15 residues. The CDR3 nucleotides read TGTGCCACCAGCTTGGAGGTAGGGAGCACAGATACGCAGTATTTT. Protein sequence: CATSLEVGSTDTQYF. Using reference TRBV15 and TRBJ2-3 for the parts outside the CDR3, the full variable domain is DAMVIQNPRYQVTQFGKPVTLSCSQTLNHNVMYWYQQKSSQAPKLLFHYYDKDFNNEADTPDNFQSRRPNTSFCFLDIRSPGLGDTAMYLCATSLEVGSTDTQYFGPGTRLTVL.

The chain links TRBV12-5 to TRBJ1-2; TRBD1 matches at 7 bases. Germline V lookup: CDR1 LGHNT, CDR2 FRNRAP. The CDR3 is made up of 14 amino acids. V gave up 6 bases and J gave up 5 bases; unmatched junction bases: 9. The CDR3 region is CASGPGTEDYGYTF. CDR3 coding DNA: TGTGCTAGTGGACCCGGGACAGAAGATTATGGCTACACCTTC.

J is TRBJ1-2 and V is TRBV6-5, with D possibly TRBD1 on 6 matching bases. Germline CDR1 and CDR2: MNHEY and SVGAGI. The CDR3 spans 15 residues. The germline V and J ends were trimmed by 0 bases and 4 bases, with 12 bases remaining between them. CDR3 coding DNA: TGTGCCAGCAGTTACTCCGGGGGCGCGGGCTATGGCTACACCTTC. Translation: CASSYSGGAGYGYTF.

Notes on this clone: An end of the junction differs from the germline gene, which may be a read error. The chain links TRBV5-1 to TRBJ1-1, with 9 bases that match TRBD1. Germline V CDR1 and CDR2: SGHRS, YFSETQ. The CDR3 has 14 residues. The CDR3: CSSMTGGPNTEAFF. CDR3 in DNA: TGCTCCAGCATGACAGGGGGGCCGAACACTGAAGCTTTCTTT.

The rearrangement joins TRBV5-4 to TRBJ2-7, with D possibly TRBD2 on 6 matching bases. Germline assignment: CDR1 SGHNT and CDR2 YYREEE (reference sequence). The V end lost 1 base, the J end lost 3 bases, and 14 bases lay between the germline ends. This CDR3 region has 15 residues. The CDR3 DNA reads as TGTGCCAGCAGCTTGTATCGGGAGATGGTCTACGAGCAGTACTTC. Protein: CASSLYREMVYEQYF.

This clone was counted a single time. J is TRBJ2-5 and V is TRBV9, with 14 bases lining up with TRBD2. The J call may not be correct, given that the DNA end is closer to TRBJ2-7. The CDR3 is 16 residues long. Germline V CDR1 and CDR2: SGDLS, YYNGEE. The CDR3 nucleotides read TGTGCCAGCAGCGTAGACGGGACTAGCGGGAGTGACGAGCAGTACTTC. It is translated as CASSVDGTSGSDEQYF.

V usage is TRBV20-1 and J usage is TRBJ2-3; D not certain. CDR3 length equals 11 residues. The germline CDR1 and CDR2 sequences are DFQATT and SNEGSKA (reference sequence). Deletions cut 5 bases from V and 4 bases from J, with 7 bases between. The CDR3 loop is CSAPRADTQYF. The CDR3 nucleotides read TGCAGTGCTCCTCGGGCAGATACGCAGTATTTT.

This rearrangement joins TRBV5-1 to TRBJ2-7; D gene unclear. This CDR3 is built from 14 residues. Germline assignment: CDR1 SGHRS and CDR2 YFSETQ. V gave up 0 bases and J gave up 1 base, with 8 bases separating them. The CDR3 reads CASSLVVKSYEQYF. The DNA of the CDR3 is TGCGCCAGCAGCTTGGTCGTAAAGTCCTACGAGCAGTACTTC.

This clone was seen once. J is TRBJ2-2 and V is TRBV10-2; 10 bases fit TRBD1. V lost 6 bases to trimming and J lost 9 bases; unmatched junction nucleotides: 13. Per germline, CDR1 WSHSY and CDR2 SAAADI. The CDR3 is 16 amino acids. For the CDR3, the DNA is TGCGCCAGCAGGACCGACAGGGGGCTTACACCGAGGGAGCTGTTTTTT. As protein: CASRTDRGLTPRELFF.

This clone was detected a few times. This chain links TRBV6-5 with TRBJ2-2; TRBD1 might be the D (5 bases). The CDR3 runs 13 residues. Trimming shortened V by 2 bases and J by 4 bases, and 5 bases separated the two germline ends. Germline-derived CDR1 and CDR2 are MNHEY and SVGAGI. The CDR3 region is CASSYGATGELFF. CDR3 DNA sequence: TGTGCCAGCAGTTACGGGGCCACCGGGGAGCTGTTTTTT.

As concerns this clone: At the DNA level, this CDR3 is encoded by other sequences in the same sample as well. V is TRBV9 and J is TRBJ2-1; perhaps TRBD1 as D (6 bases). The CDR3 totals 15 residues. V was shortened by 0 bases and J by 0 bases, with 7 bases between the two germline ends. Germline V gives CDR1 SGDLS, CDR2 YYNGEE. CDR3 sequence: CASSVVGGSYNEQFF. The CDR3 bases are TGTGCCAGCAGCGTAGTAGGGGGCTCCTACAATGAGCAGTTCTTC.

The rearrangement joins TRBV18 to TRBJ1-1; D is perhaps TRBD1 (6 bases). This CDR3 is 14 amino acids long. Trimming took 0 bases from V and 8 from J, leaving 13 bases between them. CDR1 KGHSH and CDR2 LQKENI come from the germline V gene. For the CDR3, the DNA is TGTGCCAGCTCACCACCGTTTCGGGACATCGAAGCTTTCTTT. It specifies CASSPPFRDIEAFF.

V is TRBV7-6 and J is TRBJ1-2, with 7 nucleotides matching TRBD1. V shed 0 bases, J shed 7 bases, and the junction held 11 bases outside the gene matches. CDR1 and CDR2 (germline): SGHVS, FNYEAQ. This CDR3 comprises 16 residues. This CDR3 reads CASSLAADRDVSGYTF. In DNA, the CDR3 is TGTGCCAGCAGCTTAGCGGCAGACAGGGATGTTAGTGGCTACACCTTC.

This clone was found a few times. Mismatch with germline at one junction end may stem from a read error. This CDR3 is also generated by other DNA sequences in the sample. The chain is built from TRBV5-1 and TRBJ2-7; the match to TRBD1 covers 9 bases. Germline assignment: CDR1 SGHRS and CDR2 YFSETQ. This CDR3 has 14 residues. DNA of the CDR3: TGTGCCAGCAGCTTCGGGACAGGGACCTACGAGCAGTACTTC. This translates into CASSFGTGTYEQYF.

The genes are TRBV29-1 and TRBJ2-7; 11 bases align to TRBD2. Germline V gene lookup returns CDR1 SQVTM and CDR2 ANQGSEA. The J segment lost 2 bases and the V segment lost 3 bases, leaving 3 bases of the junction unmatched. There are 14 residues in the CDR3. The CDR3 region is CSVEGLAETYEQYF. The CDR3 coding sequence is TGCAGCGTTGAGGGACTAGCGGAAACCTACGAGCAGTACTTC.

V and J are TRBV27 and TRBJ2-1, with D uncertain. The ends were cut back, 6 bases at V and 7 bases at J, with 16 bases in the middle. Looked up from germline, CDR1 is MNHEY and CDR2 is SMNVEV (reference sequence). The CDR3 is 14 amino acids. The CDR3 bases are TGTGCCAGCAGCCGGCTGGGTTGGTGGAATGAGCAGTTCTTC. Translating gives CASSRLGWWNEQFF.

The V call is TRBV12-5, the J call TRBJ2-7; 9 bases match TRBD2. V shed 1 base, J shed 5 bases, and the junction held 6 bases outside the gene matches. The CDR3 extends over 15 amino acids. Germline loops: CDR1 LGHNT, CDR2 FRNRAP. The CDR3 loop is CASGLGTSDSDEQYF. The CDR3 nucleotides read TGTGCTAGTGGTTTGGGGACTAGCGATTCAGACGAGCAGTACTTC.

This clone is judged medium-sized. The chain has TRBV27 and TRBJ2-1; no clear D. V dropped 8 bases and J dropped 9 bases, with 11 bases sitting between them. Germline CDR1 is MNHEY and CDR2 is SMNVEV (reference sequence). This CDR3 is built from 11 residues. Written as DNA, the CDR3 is TGTGCCAGCGCCGGGTGGGGTGAGCAGTTCTTC. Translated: CASAGWGEQFF.

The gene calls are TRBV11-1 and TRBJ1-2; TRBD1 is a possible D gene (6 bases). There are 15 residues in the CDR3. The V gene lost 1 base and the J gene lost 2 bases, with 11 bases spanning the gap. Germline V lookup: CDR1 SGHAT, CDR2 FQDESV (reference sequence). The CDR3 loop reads CASSLVTGRNYGYTF. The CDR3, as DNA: TGTGCCAGCAGCTTAGTTACAGGGAGGAACTATGGCTACACCTTC.

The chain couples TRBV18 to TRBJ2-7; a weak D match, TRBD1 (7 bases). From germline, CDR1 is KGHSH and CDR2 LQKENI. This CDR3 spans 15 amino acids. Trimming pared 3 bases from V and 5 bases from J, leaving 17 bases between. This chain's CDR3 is CASSPAGGGLHEQYF. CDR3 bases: TGTGCCAGCTCACCGGCAGGGGGAGGCCTACACGAGCAGTACTTC.

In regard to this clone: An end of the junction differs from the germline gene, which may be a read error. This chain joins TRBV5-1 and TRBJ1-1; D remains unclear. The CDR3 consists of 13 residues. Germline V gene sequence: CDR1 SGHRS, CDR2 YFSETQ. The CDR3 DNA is TGTGCCAGCAGCTTCTGGATGAACACTGAAGCTTTCTTT. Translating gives CASSFWMNTEAFF.